This TCR beta chain was captured in a study of control samples from healthy donors and cancer patients. The repertoire was sequenced with immunoSEQ multiplex PCR; TCRdb's copy has only in-frame clones and lacks some. The sample comprises 100,000 to 150,000 clones, approximately 92% of which are singletons, and 0.58% rests with the top ten. The source is a man of 80 years or more with head and neck cancer. The specimen sequenced was PBMCs.

The DNA for the CDR3 is TGTGCCAGCAGCCTAGGTGCAGGGGCCCGTTTCACCGAGTACTTC. Protein sequence: CASSLGAGARFTEYF. J is TRBJ2-4 and V is TRBV7-2; D possibly corresponds to TRBD1 (6 bases). Trimming pared 5 bases from V and 14 bases from J, leaving 25 bases between. Germline values: CDR1 SGHTA, CDR2 FQGNSA. CDR3 length equals 15 residues.